The rows below give T cell receptor beta chains drawn from one sample of a study of blood T cell repertoires in COVID-19. Clones were sequenced by immunoSEQ multiplex PCR, and TCRdb holds only the in-frame ones, with some missing. Counted here are some 300,000 clones, about 87% occurring once; the ten biggest clones make up 1% to 1.5%. Sequencing was performed on peripheral blood. These receptors all stem from a man between 65 and 85 years old with acute or convalescent COVID-19. Both conserved end residues are part of each CDR3. A D gene is named only where the DNA matches it firmly. Size tells how often a clone was seen (once, few, many) or the class of an expanded clone, and some rows leave it out.

D	V	J	size	DNA	CDR3
NA	TRBV7-2	TRBJ1-2	few	TGTGCCAGCAGCTTCTACGAGGGTGACTATGGCTACACCTTC	CASSFYEGDYGYTF
NA	TRBV4-3	TRBJ1-3	NA	TGCGCCAGCAGCCAAGATCCTCGGAGCTCTGGAAACACCATATATTTT	CASSQDPRSSGNTIYF
TRBD1	TRBV7-2	TRBJ2-3	NA	TGTGCCAGCAGCTTAGATTCAGGGGGCATGGATACGCAGTATTTT	CASSLDSGGMDTQYF
TRBD2	TRBV4-2	TRBJ2-4	NA	TGTGCCAGCAGCCAAGACCCCCTTAGCGGGAGTTACATTCAGTACTTC	CASSQDPLSGSYIQYF
TRBD2	TRBV29-1	TRBJ2-1	few	TGCAGCGTTGCTTCGGGACTAGTGATTGAGCAGTTCTTC	CSVASGLVIEQFF
NA	TRBV9	TRBJ2-7	few	TGTGCCAGCAGCGTAGGACAGAGCTCCTACGAGCAGTACTTC	CASSVGQSSYEQYF
NA	TRBV18	TRBJ1-3	NA	TGTGCCAGCTCGCCAAAGGCAGGGGCCTCTGGAAACACCATATATTTT	CASSPKAGASGNTIYF
TRBD2	TRBV7-2	TRBJ2-3	NA	TGTGCCAGCAGCCTTAGCGGGCCTAGCACAGATACGCAGTATTTT	CASSLSGPSTDTQYF
TRBD2	TRBV9	TRBJ2-1	NA	TGTGCCAGCAGCGTAGAGCCTAGCGGAGTCTATGAGCAGTTCTTC	CASSVEPSGVYEQFF
NA	TRBV12-3/TRBV12-4	TRBJ2-3	once	TGTGCCAGCAGTTCAGACGGGGATACGCAGTATTTT	CASSSDGDTQYF
NA	TRBV4-3	TRBJ2-2	NA	TGCGCCAGCAGCCGCGAGGAGGGGTCGGACACCGGGGAGCTGTTTTTT	CASSREEGSDTGELFF
NA	TRBV9	TRBJ2-5	NA	TGTGCCAGCTCGGCGGGGTGGGGAGAGACCCAGTACTTC	CASSAGWGETQYF
TRBD1	TRBV28	TRBJ1-4	once	TGTGCCAGCAGCCCGGGCGGGGACAGGGGTAATGAAAAACTGTTTTTT	CASSPGGDRGNEKLFF
NA	TRBV5-5	TRBJ2-5	NA	TGTGCCAGCAGGAACGACCAGAGCCGGGGTTTAGAGACCCAGTACTTC	CASRNDQSRGLETQYF
TRBD2	TRBV5-4	TRBJ2-2	NA	TGTGCCAGCAGCTTAGGGGATTTAAGCGGGATGGGGGAGCTGTTTTTT	CASSLGDLSGMGELFF
TRBD1	TRBV6-5	TRBJ1-1	NA	TGTGCCAGCAGTAGGGACAGACTGAACACTGAAGCTTTCTTT	CASSRDRLNTEAFF
TRBD2	TRBV5-4	TRBJ2-1	few	TGTGCCAGCAGCTTGGGCGGGGGGGCCTCCTACAATGAGCAGTTCTTC	CASSLGGGASYNEQFF
TRBD1	TRBV18	TRBJ1-1	many	TGTGCCAGCTCTCTGGACAGGGAATCAGCTTTCTTT	CASSLDRESAFF
TRBD1	TRBV9	TRBJ2-2	NA	TGTGCCAGCAGCCCCGGCGAGGGGGCCCCCCCGAACACCGGGGAGCTGTTTTTT	CASSPGEGAPPNTGELFF
TRBD2	TRBV9	TRBJ2-7	NA	TGTGCCAGCAGCGTCGGACTAGCGGACGAGCAGTACTTC	CASSVGLADEQYF
NA	TRBV29-1	TRBJ2-5	NA	TGCAGTTTCCGCGGTCTCTCTTTGGGCCAAGAGACCCAGTACTTC	CSFRGLSLGQETQYF
NA	TRBV3-1/TRBV3-2	TRBJ2-7	NA	TGTGCCAGCAGCCAAGACCAAGCCTTCTACGAGCAGTACTTC	CASSQDQAFYEQYF
TRBD2	TRBV4-3	TRBJ2-7	NA	TGCGCCAGCAGCCAAGAATTCGATAGCGGGGGGGGAAACCTGTACGAGCAGTACTTC	CASSQEFDSGGGNLYEQYF
TRBD2	TRBV4-2	TRBJ2-5	NA	TGTGCCAGCAGCCAAACGGTGGCTAGCGGGGGGCAAGAGACCCAGTACTTC	CASSQTVASGGQETQYF
TRBD1	TRBV27	TRBJ1-2	NA	TGTGCCAGCAGTTTCGGTGGCGGGACAGGGAGCTATGGCTACACCTTC	CASSFGGGTGSYGYTF
NA	TRBV5-1	TRBJ2-5	NA	TGCGCCAGCAGCGCGAACCAAGAGACCCAGTACTTC	CASSANQETQYF
NA	TRBV5-4	TRBJ2-1	NA	TGTGCCAGCAGTTCCCTGAAAGCGAGCTCCTACAATGAGCAGTTCTTC	CASSSLKASSYNEQFF
NA	TRBV6-5	TRBJ1-2	NA	TGTGCCACCTCTAAGGCGGGGAACTATGGCTACACCTTC	CATSKAGNYGYTF
NA	TRBV4-3	TRBJ1-6	NA	TGCGCCAGCAGCCAAGACTTTACAGGATATAATTCACCCCTCCACTTT	CASSQDFTGYNSPLHF
TRBD2	TRBV7-2	TRBJ2-2	NA	TGTGCCAGCAGCCGGGAGGTCGGGGAGCTGTTTTTT	CASSREVGELFF
NA	TRBV4-3	TRBJ2-7	NA	TGCGCCAGCAGCCAAGATAGGGGCGGAACCTACGAGCAGTACTTC	CASSQDRGGTYEQYF
TRBD1	TRBV6-2/TRBV6-3	TRBJ1-5	NA	TGTGCCAGCAGTCCCCACACAGGGGTCAATCAGCCCCAGCATTTT	CASSPHTGVNQPQHF
TRBD1	TRBV6-5	TRBJ1-1	NA	TGTGCCAGCAGACAGGGGTACACTGAAGCTTTCTTT	CASRQGYTEAFF
TRBD1	TRBV28	TRBJ1-1	NA	TGTGCCAGCAGGAGACAGGGTCCCCACACTGAAGCTTTCTTT	CASRRQGPHTEAFF
NA	TRBV15	TRBJ1-3	NA	TGTGCCACCAGCAGTAAAGGGAGTGGGGGAAACACCATATATTTT	CATSSKGSGGNTIYF
NA	TRBV7-9	TRBJ1-2	NA	TGTGCCAGCAGCTATAACAGCGGAGTGGGCTACACCTTC	CASSYNSGVGYTF
NA	TRBV11-3	TRBJ2-2	once	TGTGCCAGCAGCTTAGATCGCGGGGAGCTGTTTTTT	CASSLDRGELFF
NA	TRBV15	TRBJ1-5	once	TGTGCCACCAGCAGAGATGTCAGGGTAGGGTCCAATCAGCCCCAGCATTTT	CATSRDVRVGSNQPQHF
NA	TRBV5-4	TRBJ2-3	NA	TGTGCCAGCAGCTTGTTAGCGGACACAGATACGCAGTATTTT	CASSLLADTDTQYF
TRBD1	TRBV4-1	TRBJ1-5	NA	TGCGCCAGCAGCCGGACCATCGGGACAGGGGGCAATCAGCCCCAGCATTTT	CASSRTIGTGGNQPQHF
NA	TRBV7-6	TRBJ2-5	NA	TGTGCCAGCAGCTTAGCTCCAGTAAAAGAGACCCAGTACTTC	CASSLAPVKETQYF
TRBD2	TRBV7-9	TRBJ2-1	once	TGTGCCAGCAGCTCCTGGACTAGCGGGGATCACAATGAGCAGTTCTTC	CASSSWTSGDHNEQFF
TRBD2	TRBV30	TRBJ2-7	NA	TGTGCCTGGAGATTAGCGGGGGAGCAGTACTTC	CAWRLAGEQYF
NA	TRBV30	TRBJ2-1	NA	TGTGCCTGGAGTGGCGGCAGCCCCAATGAGCAGTTCTTC	CAWSGGSPNEQFF
NA	TRBV12-3/TRBV12-4	TRBJ2-2	NA	TGTGCCAGCAGTTTATCTCCCCGGGAGCTGTTTTTT	CASSLSPRELFF
NA	TRBV15	TRBJ1-1	NA	TGTGCCACCAGCAGAGATCTCTCTGAAGCTTTCTTT	CATSRDLSEAFF
NA	TRBV28	TRBJ1-1	NA	TGTGCCAGCAGTACCCCCGAGGCAGGGACTACTGAAGCTTTCTTT	CASSTPEAGTTEAFF
NA	TRBV21-1	TRBJ1-4	NA	TGTGCCAGCAGCAAATTAGATGGGGGGACTGGTGGGGAAAAACTGTTTTTT	CASSKLDGGTGGEKLFF
TRBD2	TRBV29-1	TRBJ2-1	NA	TGCAGCGTTGGGACTAGCGGGGGGACGAGCTCCTACAATGAGCAGTTCTTC	CSVGTSGGTSSYNEQFF
TRBD1	TRBV28	TRBJ1-6	NA	TGTGCCAGCAGGCCGCTCCGGGACAGACTTAATTCACCCCTCCACTTT	CASRPLRDRLNSPLHF
TRBD1	TRBV6-5	TRBJ2-3	NA	TGTGCCAGCAGTTACCTCGGGACAGGGGCAGATACGCAGTATTTT	CASSYLGTGADTQYF
NA	TRBV12-3/TRBV12-4	TRBJ1-1	NA	TGTGCCAGCAGTTCGCGGGGAGAGATTGAAGCTTTCTTT	CASSSRGEIEAFF
NA	TRBV6-5	TRBJ2-5	NA	TGTGCCAGCAGTTACGGGGCGGAAGAGACCCAGTACTTC	CASSYGAEETQYF
NA	TRBV5-4	TRBJ2-5	NA	TGTGCCAGCAGCTCCCAACTAGGCCAAGAGACCCAGTACTTC	CASSSQLGQETQYF
NA	TRBV6-5	TRBJ1-2	few	TGTGCCAGCAGTTACGGGGAGTACTATGGCTACACCTTC	CASSYGEYYGYTF
TRBD1	TRBV29-1	TRBJ1-2	NA	TGCAGCGTTGCGGGGGGACAGGGGTATGGCTACACCTTC	CSVAGGQGYGYTF
TRBD1	TRBV28	TRBJ1-2	NA	TGTGCCAGCAGTTTTTCGGACAGGGTTGATGGCTACACCTTC	CASSFSDRVDGYTF
TRBD1	TRBV10-3	TRBJ1-1	NA	TGTGCCATCAGGGGGGGACAGGGATTGAACACTGAAGCTTTCTTT	CAIRGGQGLNTEAFF
TRBD1	TRBV9	TRBJ2-1	NA	TGTGCCAGCAGCAGGGGGCAGTTCGGAAGTACTTACAATGAGCAGTTCTTC	CASSRGQFGSTYNEQFF
NA	TRBV4-3	TRBJ1-6	NA	TGCGCCAGCAGCCAAGGGGGTCGGGGGGTCCCCCACTTT	CASSQGGRGVPHF